This T cell receptor (beta chain) was recovered during a study of shared clonotypes between healthy human individuals. Background on the study: Per donor, CD8 memory used one plate, CD8 naive used two, CD4 memory used three and CD4 naive used three.

Clones were sequenced by immunoSEQ multiplex PCR, and TCRdb holds only the in-frame ones, with some missing. The sample holds about a million clones; around 77% are singletons and the top ten take roughly 0.82%. Caucasian adults residing in Nashville, Tennessee made up all the donors. The CDR3 contains 12 residues. Germline V gene data show CDR1 as SGHNT and CDR2 as YYREEE (reference sequence). V lost 4 bases to trimming and J lost 10 bases, with 14 bases between them. The chain uses TRBV5-4 and TRBJ2-5, with D hard to call. The sample comprised memory CD4+ T cells from PBMCs. The subset: CD45RA-negative fraction. The TCR comes from a man between 18 and 35 years old in good health. Some clones in this sample may be carry-over from other donors' samples. The DNA for the CDR3 is TGTGCCAGCAGCCAGAACGCAGATAGCCAGTACTTC. This translates into CASSQNADSQYF.